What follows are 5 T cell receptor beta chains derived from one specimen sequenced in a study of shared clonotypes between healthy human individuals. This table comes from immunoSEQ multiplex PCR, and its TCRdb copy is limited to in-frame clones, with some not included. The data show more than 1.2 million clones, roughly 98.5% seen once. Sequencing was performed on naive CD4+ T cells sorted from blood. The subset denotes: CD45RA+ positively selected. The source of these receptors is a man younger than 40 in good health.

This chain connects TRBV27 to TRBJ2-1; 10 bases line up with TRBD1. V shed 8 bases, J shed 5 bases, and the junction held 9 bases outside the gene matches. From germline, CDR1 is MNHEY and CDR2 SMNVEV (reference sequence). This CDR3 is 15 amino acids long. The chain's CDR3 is CASRAGTGANNEQFF. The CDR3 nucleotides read TGTGCCAGCCGAGCGGGGACAGGGGCCAACAATGAGCAGTTCTTC.

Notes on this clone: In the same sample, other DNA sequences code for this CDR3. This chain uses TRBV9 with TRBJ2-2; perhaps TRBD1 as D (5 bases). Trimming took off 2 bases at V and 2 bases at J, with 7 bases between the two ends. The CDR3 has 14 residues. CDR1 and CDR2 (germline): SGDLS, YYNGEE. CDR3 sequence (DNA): TGTGCCAGCAGCGTCACAGGTAACACCGGGGAGCTGTTTTTT. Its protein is CASSVTGNTGELFF.

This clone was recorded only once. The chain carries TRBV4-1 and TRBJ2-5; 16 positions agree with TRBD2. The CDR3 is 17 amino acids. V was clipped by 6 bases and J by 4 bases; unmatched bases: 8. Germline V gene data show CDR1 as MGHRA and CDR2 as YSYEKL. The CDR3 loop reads CASRGGLAGGPRETQYF. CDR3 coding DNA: TGCGCCAGCAGAGGGGGACTAGCGGGAGGGCCACGAGAGACCCAGTACTTC.

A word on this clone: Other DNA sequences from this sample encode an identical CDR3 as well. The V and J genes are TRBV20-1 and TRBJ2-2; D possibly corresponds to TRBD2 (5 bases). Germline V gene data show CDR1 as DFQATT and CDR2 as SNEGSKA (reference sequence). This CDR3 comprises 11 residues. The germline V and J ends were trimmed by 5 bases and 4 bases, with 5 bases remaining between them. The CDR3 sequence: CSARGTGELFF. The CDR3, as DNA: TGCAGTGCTCGGGGCACCGGGGAGCTGTTTTTT.

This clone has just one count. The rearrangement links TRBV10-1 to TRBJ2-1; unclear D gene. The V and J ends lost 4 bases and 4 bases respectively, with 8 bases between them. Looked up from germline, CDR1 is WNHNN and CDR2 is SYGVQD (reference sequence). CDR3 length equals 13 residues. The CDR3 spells CASSVDRYNEQFF. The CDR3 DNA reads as TGCGCCAGCAGTGTAGATCGGTACAATGAGCAGTTCTTC.